This T cell receptor beta chain was sequenced for a study of blood T cell repertoires in COVID-19 (dated by TCRdb to about 2020). General notes on the study: Samples from collaborators originated in the United States, Italy and Spain and spanned both the acute and convalescent phases of COVID-19. The prospective study material was composed of cDNA or gDNA derived from T cells, B-cell-depleted T cells, or PBMCs. A de-identified subject ID, COVID-19 status, age in years and sex were almost always included in the sample metadata. Subjects who had been exposed to COVID-19, were actively infected with it, or had recovered from it provided the deeply sampled blood TCRbeta repertoires that made up the dataset. Where available, HLA class I and class II types were taken from metadata supplied by the sample provider and were not determined by assay-based typing. The repertoires were released in a freely available public database intended as a resource for research on the immune response to SARS-CoV-2. Samples were obtained from the ongoing ImmuneRACE study (first 160 participants) and from over 1,000 subjects provided by 6 global collaborators.

TCRbeta CDR3 regions were amplified from genomic DNA using the immunoSEQ Assay, a bias-controlled multiplex PCR. The authors' analysis ran thus. Within the assay, amplification of reference gene primers was used to estimate how many nucleated cells each sample contained. Sequence reads were collapsed and filtered to measure the absolute abundance of every unique TCRbeta CDR3 rearrangement. Productive Simpson clonality was computed per sample as the square root of Simpson's diversity index over productive rearrangements. As stored in TCRdb, this immuneACCESS dataset retains in-frame rearrangements with V and J assigned. A fraction of the clones does not appear; measured against another copy, unresolved V genes explain less than half of the discrepancy, and the remainder lacks a known reason. V, J and clone size were drawn from that table, and D and trimming were deduced from the DNA. This sample holds 150,000 to 250,000 clones; around 79% were observed only once. In total, the top ten clones hold around 5.9% of the sample.

CDR3 length: 14 amino acids, cysteine to phenylalanine. The sequence is cut down to CDR3 DNA, 42 bases in frame from base 1. At the junction V is shortened by 3 bases and J by 0 bases, with 6 bases in between. The CDR1 and CDR2 encoded by the germline V gene are KGHSH and LQKENI. The full study reports these points: The amount of clinical and demographic metadata varied by source and participant and was provided uncurated.

Concerning this clone itself: It has no known antigen specificity. Base-call qualities are not available, and no considerably larger clone is one nucleotide away. The same CDR3 arises from other DNA sequences in this sample as well.

One collaborating source in Seattle enrolled patients during active infection and followed them longitudinally through the course of disease. Collaborating institutions collected whole blood in K2EDTA tubes following their own protocols. For TCRbeta analysis, collaborators shipped samples as frozen whole blood, isolated PBMCs, or DNA extracted from either of those sample types. This clonotype was obtained from a middle-aged woman with COVID-19, enrolled during active disease. The sample consisted of peripheral blood. The chain couples TRBV18 to TRBJ1-3, with an unclear D gene assignment. The CDR3: CASSPGSSGNTIYF. The bases read TGTGCCAGCTCACCCGGGAGCTCTGGAAACACCATATATTTT.